Detailed here is one TCR beta chain. CDR1 MNHEY and CDR2 SVGAGI come from the germline V gene. The V and J ends lost 2 bases and 7 bases, in that order; junction bases with no gene match: 10. The CDR3 has 16 residues. The Seattle patients joined while their infection was active and were tracked longitudinally afterward. The source of the sample is a study of blood T cell repertoires in COVID-19. Overall study context: The study drew acute and convalescent COVID-19 samples from the United States, Italy and Spain. Nucleic acid was either cDNA or gDNA, and it came from T cells, B-cell-depleted T cells, or PBMCs.

In the original processing: Estimation of nucleated cell counts was performed using reference gene primer amplification. Assay used: immunoSEQ multiplex PCR; TCRdb lists only in-frame clones, some missing. The D gene and trimming were derived from the DNA, and the V and J assignments and clone size from that table. The sample shows about 200,000 clones, approximately 85% of them seen only once. The V and J genes are TRBV6-5 and TRBJ2-1; 8 bases map to TRBD2. This TCR was recovered from a woman in her 70s with COVID-19, enrolled during active disease. The source material was peripheral blood. The CDR3 region has the DNA TGTGCCAGCAGTTACCGACCGGCGGGGGGCGAGAATGAGCAGTTCTTC. This sequence encodes CASSYRPAGGENEQFF.